This TCR beta chain was captured in a study of brain T cells in children with intractable seizures. Described time point: blood from clinic visit 5 months post-surgery; TSC patient then seizure free. The CDR3 runs 14 residues. Trimming took off 4 bases at V and 3 bases at J, with 13 bases between the two ends. The germline CDR1 and CDR2 sequences are SGHDN and FVKESK. The assay was immunoSEQ multiplex PCR, and TCRdb's table has in-frame clones only and misses some. The data hold about 350,000 clones, with over 90% observed a single time. The chain carries TRBV14 and TRBJ2-7, with D maybe TRBD2 (6 bases). This TCR was sampled from a boy under two years old with tuberous sclerosis and intractable seizures. Sequences were derived from peripheral blood, sampled around 5 months after surgery. The CDR3: CASSRGDGLYEQYF. CDR3 in DNA: TGTGCCAGCAGCCGGGGGGACGGACTCTACGAGCAGTACTTC.